Presented here are 30 T cell receptor beta chains from one specimen sequenced in a study of CD8+ T cells in alopecia areata. Peripheral blood, together with lesional scalp punch biopsies, was collected from alopecia areata patients. It was cDNA, reverse transcribed from extracted RNA, that served as the sequencing template. Measured with immunoSEQ multiplex PCR; TCRdb has only the in-frame clones, and not every one. The sample consists of approximately 13,000 clones, 55% to 60% of them appearing once. Sequencing used skin, obtained at week 0. These receptors were collected from a human donor with alopecia areata.

The chain uses TRBV7-6 and TRBJ1-5, with TRBD1 identical over 10 bases. Germline V CDR1 and CDR2: SGHVS, FNYEAQ. Unmatched junction bases numbered 10, after V lost 4 bases and J lost 4 bases. This CDR3 has 17 residues. The CDR3 sequence is CASSSGQGEGGNQPQHF. The DNA for the CDR3 is TGTGCCAGCAGCTCCGGACAGGGGGAAGGTGGAAATCAGCCCCAGCATTTT.

This chain connects TRBV9 to TRBJ2-7; TRBD2 is a possible D gene (6 bases). This CDR3 region has 15 residues. Trimming removed 2 bases from V and 5 bases from J, with 17 bases in between. Germline CDR1 and CDR2: SGDLS and YYNGEE. The CDR3 DNA is TGTGCCAGCAGCGTGCTTGGCGGGATCGGCGACGAGCAGTACTTC. It is translated as CASSVLGGIGDEQYF.

This clone was found a few times. The chain couples TRBV10-2 to TRBJ1-2; D possibly corresponds to TRBD1 (5 bases). V was shortened by 2 bases and J by 4 bases, with 8 bases between the two germline ends. This CDR3 has 13 amino acids. Germline V lookup: CDR1 WSHSY, CDR2 SAAADI. Here the CDR3 DNA reads TGCGCCAGCAGTGAGGGGGCTGCCTATGGCTACACCTTC. Its protein is CASSEGAAYGYTF.

The chain recombines TRBV14 with TRBJ2-5; D gene unclear. The CDR3 length is 16 residues. The ends were cut back, 0 bases at V and 1 base at J, with 12 bases in the middle. The germline gives CDR1 SGHDN, CDR2 FVKESK. The CDR3 coding sequence is TGTGCCAGCAGCCAAGATATCGAAGGACCCCAAGAGACCCAGTACTTC. It specifies CASSQDIEGPQETQYF.

The chain carries TRBV7-9 and TRBJ2-7, with D tentatively TRBD1 or TRBD2 (5 bases each). The CDR3 covers 13 residues. The V end was cut by 4 bases, the J end by 0 bases, with 7 bases between. Germline V CDR1 and CDR2: SEHNR, FQNEAQ (reference sequence). The CDR3 DNA sequence: TGTGCCAGCAGCTACGGGACCTCCTACGAGCAGTACTTC. This translates into CASSYGTSYEQYF.

This chain joins TRBV7-9 and TRBJ2-1, with D uncertain. Germline values: CDR1 SEHNR, CDR2 FQNEAQ (reference sequence). The CDR3 runs to 14 residues. The germline V and J ends were trimmed by 1 base and 5 bases, with 9 bases remaining between them. The CDR3 reads CASSLVGYHNEQFF. CDR3 sequence (DNA): TGTGCCAGCAGCTTAGTGGGCTACCACAATGAGCAGTTCTTC.

This rearrangement joins TRBV9 to TRBJ2-5; the D is unclear. TRBJ2-7 explains the end of the DNA better; the J call may be wrong. CDR3 size: 19 residues. In germline, CDR1 is SGDLS, CDR2 YYNGEE. The CDR3 here is CASSVDPRQPESSSYEQYF. CDR3 bases: TGTGCCAGCAGCGTAGACCCTCGTCAACCAGAGTCTAGCTCCTACGAGCAGTACTTC.

This clone is categorized as large. V is TRBV7-6 and J is TRBJ2-2, with TRBD1 identical over 9 bases. In germline, CDR1 is SGHVS, CDR2 FNYEAQ. CDR3 length: 16 residues. Losses at the gene ends were 2 bases for V and 5 bases for J; bases not matched to a gene: 6. DNA of the CDR3: TGTGCCAGCAGCTTATCCCGGACAGGGGTGACCGGGGAGCTGTTTTTT. Amino acid sequence: CASSLSRTGVTGELFF.

V usage is TRBV30 and J usage is TRBJ2-3; D is perhaps TRBD2 (5 bases). CDR1 is GTSNPN, CDR2 SVGIG, per germline (reference sequence). Trimming cost V 0 bases and J 10 bases, with 11 bases left between them. The CDR3 loop spans 12 amino acids. The CDR3 DNA reads as TGTGCCTGGAGTGTGAGGGCGGCGTCGCAGTATTTT. It translates to CAWSVRAASQYF.

This clone appeared a few times. The chain is built from TRBV6-1 and TRBJ2-1; 9 bases fit TRBD1. The CDR3 loop spans 15 amino acids. The trim removed 3 bases at V and 2 bases at J, leaving 2 bases unmatched. Germline V lookup: CDR1 MNHNS, CDR2 SASEGT. This CDR3 is CASSDWDRAYNEQFF. The CDR3 coding sequence is TGTGCCAGCAGTGATTGGGACAGGGCCTACAATGAGCAGTTCTTC.

CDR3 nucleotide sequence: TGTGCCAGCAGTCCGGGCTGGGACAGCTCCTACGAGCAGTACTTC. It encodes CASSPGWDSSYEQYF. This chain uses TRBV6-5 with TRBJ2-7; 7 bases match TRBD1. Germline V CDR1 and CDR2: MNHEY, SVGAGI. The V gene end was trimmed by 5 bases and the J gene end by 0 bases; junction bases not matched to a gene: 7. This CDR3 has 15 amino acids.

This clone has just a few counts. The chain employs TRBV9 and TRBJ2-5; D remains unclear. The CDR3 has 12 residues. The ends were cut back, 3 bases at V and 8 bases at J, with 11 bases in the middle. Germline assignment: CDR1 SGDLS and CDR2 YYNGEE. CDR3 in DNA: TGTGCCAGCAGCGAGCCCTCAGTCACCCAGTACTTC. As protein: CASSEPSVTQYF.

V usage is TRBV6-1 and J usage is TRBJ1-5; unclear D gene. Germline values: CDR1 MNHNS, CDR2 SASEGT. The CDR3 has 13 residues. Trimming shortened V by 4 bases and J by 4 bases, and 8 bases separated the two germline ends. The CDR3 protein is CASSAQANQPQHF. The CDR3 DNA follows: TGTGCCAGCAGTGCCCAGGCAAATCAGCCCCAGCATTTT.

The J gene is TRBJ1-1, the V gene TRBV13; no clear D gene. Trimming removed 2 bases from V and 1 base from J, with 5 bases in between. This CDR3 comprises 13 residues. From germline, CDR1 is PRHDT and CDR2 FYEKMQ (reference sequence). CDR3 coding DNA: TGTGCCAGCAGCTTACGGGGGAACACTGAAGCTTTCTTT. Amino acid sequence: CASSLRGNTEAFF.

The chain joins TRBV28 to TRBJ2-2; D remains unclear. CDR1 is MDHEN and CDR2 is SYDVKM in the germline V gene. The V end lost 3 bases, the J end lost 6 bases, and 2 bases lay between the germline ends. The CDR3 runs 11 residues. CDR3 nucleotides: TGTGCCAGCAGTTTTTCCGGGGAGCTGTTTTTT. This codes for CASSFSGELFF.

The chain has TRBV7-9 and TRBJ1-5; no reliable D call. Trimming removed 1 base from V and 5 bases from J, with 9 bases in between. CDR1 is SEHNR and CDR2 is FQNEAQ in the germline V gene (reference sequence). The CDR3 extends over 14 amino acids. The CDR3 here is CASSLGVGDQPQHF. The CDR3 bases are TGTGCCAGCAGCTTAGGAGTGGGAGATCAGCCCCAGCATTTT.

The CDR3 spells CAISESPGQPNSPLHF. CDR3 sequence (DNA): TGTGCCATCAGTGAGTCCCCCGGACAGCCCAATTCACCCCTCCACTTT. This chain uses TRBV10-3 with TRBJ1-6; possibly TRBD1 for D (6 bases). This CDR3 spans 16 amino acids. V shed 0 bases and J shed 7 bases, with 13 bases lying between them. The germline V gene has CDR1 ENHRY and CDR2 SYGVKD.

V and J are TRBV5-6 and TRBJ1-4; TRBD1 might be the D (6 bases). The CDR3 extends over 17 amino acids. Trimming took 1 base from V and 4 from J, leaving 17 bases between them. CDR1 and CDR2 from the germline V gene are SGHDT and YYEEEE. CDR3 sequence: CASSLKTGTNLNEKLFF. The CDR3 bases are TGTGCCAGCAGCTTGAAGACAGGAACAAACCTTAATGAAAAACTGTTTTTT.

The chain carries TRBV25-1 and TRBJ1-2, with D unclear. V was pared by 2 bases and J by 3 bases, with 10 bases between. The CDR3 totals 14 residues. Germline V CDR1 and CDR2: MGHDK, SYGVNS. This chain's CDR3 is CASSEGRLDYGYTF. DNA of the CDR3: TGTGCCAGCAGTGAAGGAAGATTGGACTATGGCTACACCTTC.

This rearrangement joins TRBV5-1 to TRBJ2-1, with 11 positions matching TRBD2. There are 16 residues in the CDR3. Germline loops: CDR1 SGHRS, CDR2 YFSETQ. V lost 2 bases to trimming and J lost 5 bases; unmatched junction nucleotides: 6. The CDR3 reads CASSFILAGDNNEQFF. The CDR3 coding sequence is TGCGCCAGCAGCTTTATACTAGCGGGGGACAACAATGAGCAGTTCTTC.

This chain connects TRBV5-4 to TRBJ2-5; perhaps D is TRBD1 or TRBD2 (5 bases each). V shed 3 bases and J shed 1 base, with 13 bases lying between them. Germline loops: CDR1 SGHNT, CDR2 YYREEE (reference sequence). The length of the CDR3 is 15 residues. CDR3 DNA: TGTGCCAGCAGCTCCGGGACGGTGAGCCAAGAGACCCAGTACTTC. Encoded protein: CASSSGTVSQETQYF.

The rearrangement uses TRBV6-1 and TRBJ2-7, with D possibly TRBD1 on 5 matching bases. CDR1 is MNHNS, CDR2 SASEGT, per germline. The CDR3 is 13 amino acids. V was shortened by 5 bases and J by 5 bases, with 13 bases between the two germline ends. The CDR3, as DNA: TGTGCCAGCAGTTCCAGGGTTCTCAACGAGCAGTACTTC. It is translated as CASSSRVLNEQYF.

The J gene is TRBJ1-2, the V gene TRBV5-1; D may be TRBD1 (6 bases). CDR3 length: 13 residues. In germline, CDR1 is SGHRS, CDR2 YFSETQ. Trimming took off 3 bases at V and 4 bases at J, with 10 bases between the two ends. DNA for the CDR3: TGCGCCAGCAGCTGGGACAATCTCTATGGCTACACCTTC. This gives the protein CASSWDNLYGYTF.

The chain combines TRBV19 with TRBJ1-2; no clear D gene. The germline gives CDR1 LNHDA, CDR2 SQIVND (reference sequence). CDR3 length: 12 amino acids. V was shortened by 0 bases and J by 4 bases, with 3 bases between the two germline ends. CDR3 nucleotide sequence: TGTGCCAGTAGTATAGACCCCTATGGCTACACCTTC. Residues: CASSIDPYGYTF.

The rearrangement links TRBV11-2 to TRBJ2-1, with 10 positions matching TRBD1. Per germline, CDR1 SGHAT and CDR2 FQNNGV. The CDR3 runs to 16 residues. V lost 1 base to trimming and J lost 4 bases; unmatched junction nucleotides: 4. CDR3 in amino acids: CASSLGEDRGYNEQFF. CDR3 DNA: TGTGCCAGCAGCTTAGGCGAGGACAGGGGGTACAATGAGCAGTTCTTC.

The table lists this clone with a count of one. The chain uses TRBV14 and TRBJ1-1, with D unresolved. Germline V gene sequence: CDR1 SGHDN, CDR2 FVKESK. Trimming took off 1 base at V and 5 bases at J, with 11 bases between the two ends. This CDR3 has 14 residues. The CDR3 is CASSQGRFGTEAFF. DNA of the CDR3: TGTGCCAGCAGCCAAGGACGGTTTGGGACTGAAGCTTTCTTT.

The V and J genes are TRBV6-1 and TRBJ2-2; 8 nucleotides match TRBD1. The CDR3 has 15 amino acids. V gave up 4 bases and J gave up 3 bases; unmatched junction bases: 4. In germline, CDR1 is MNHNS, CDR2 SASEGT. The CDR3 loop reads CASSGRQGYTGELFF. The CDR3 DNA is TGTGCCAGCAGTGGACGACAGGGGTACACCGGGGAGCTGTTTTTT.

This clone was recorded only once. Other nucleotide sequences from this sample produce the same CDR3. The V call is TRBV30, the J call TRBJ1-5; the D gene is possibly TRBD1 (6 bases). Germline V CDR1 and CDR2: GTSNPN, SVGIG (reference sequence). The V gene lost 0 bases and the J gene lost 5 bases, with 8 bases spanning the gap. The CDR3 totals 13 residues. DNA of the CDR3: TGTGCCTGGAGTGTACAGGGAGATCAGCCCCAGCATTTT. It is translated as CAWSVQGDQPQHF.

The chain has TRBV21-1 and TRBJ1-5; the DNA was not compared with TRBD1, the D call given in the table. TRBV21-1 is given as a pseudogene. This CDR3 contains 18 residues. The CDR3 DNA follows: TGTGCCAGCAGAAGGGACAGGGGCGTCGGAAATAGCAATCAGCCCCAGCATTTT. This sequence encodes CASRRDRGVGNSNQPQHF.

The CDR3 coding sequence is TGTGCCAGCACCCGAAGTCGGGGGGCAGATACGCAGTATTTT. Its protein is CASTRSRGADTQYF. The chain joins TRBV25-1 to TRBJ2-3, with 7 bases lining up with TRBD2. The ends lost 7 bases at V and 4 bases at J; junction bases unmatched: 8. This CDR3 contains 14 residues. Germline assignment: CDR1 MGHDK and CDR2 SYGVNS.